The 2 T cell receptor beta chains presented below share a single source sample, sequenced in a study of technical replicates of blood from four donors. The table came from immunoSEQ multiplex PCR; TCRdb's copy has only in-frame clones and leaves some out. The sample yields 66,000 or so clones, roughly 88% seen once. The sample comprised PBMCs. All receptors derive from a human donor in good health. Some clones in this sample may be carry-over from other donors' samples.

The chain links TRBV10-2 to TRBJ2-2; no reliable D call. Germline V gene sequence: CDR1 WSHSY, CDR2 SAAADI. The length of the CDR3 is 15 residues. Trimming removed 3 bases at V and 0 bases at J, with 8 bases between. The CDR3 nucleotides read TGCGCCAGCAGTGATTCACAGACGAACACCGGGGAGCTGTTTTTT. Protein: CASSDSQTNTGELFF.

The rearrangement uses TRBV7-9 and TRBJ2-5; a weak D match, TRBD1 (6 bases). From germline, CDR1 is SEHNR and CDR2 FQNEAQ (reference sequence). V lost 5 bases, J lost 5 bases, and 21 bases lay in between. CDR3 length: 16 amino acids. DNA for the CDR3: TGTGCCAGCAGCCACAACCGGGACACAAGCTCGGAGACCCAGTACTTC. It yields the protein CASSHNRDTSSETQYF.